The clone carrying this TCR beta chain was seen at least ten times. Lactation, pregnancy, other autoimmune disease or uncontrolled infection led to exclusion of patients. The TCR beta CDR3 regions underwent amplification using RNA transcripts as the source. The study used the HTBI primer set for a first-round RT-PCR of the TCR CDR3. TCRdb re-derived calls from the multiplex PCR reads in MiXCR, one entry per CDR3 protein. The data show around 520,000 distinct CDR3 sequences, approximately 24% seen once. From germline, CDR1 is SGHTA and CDR2 FQGNSA. The CDR3 length is 13 residues. J gave up 10 bases and V 4 bases, and 1 base lay outside the gene matches. The data were obtained in a study of T cells in Graves' hyperthyroidism and ophthalmopathy. Whole-study context: The authors collected peripheral blood at initial diagnosis, before any treatment.

The chain combines TRBV7-2 with TRBJ2-1; TRBD2 matches at 13 bases. The sequenced sample consisted of blood. This receptor was taken from a woman aged 25-40 years with Graves' ophthalmopathy. The DNA for the CDR3 is TGTGCCAGCAGCTCGGGACTAGCGGGGGAGCAGTTCTTC. Translated, it gives CASSSGLAGEQFF. The full variable domain, completed using reference TRBV7-2 and TRBJ2-1, is GAGVSQSPSNKVTEKGKDVELRCDPISGHTALYWYRQSLGQGLEFLIYFQGNSAPDKSGLPSDRFSAERTGGSVSTLTIQRTQQEDSAVYLCASSSGLAGEQFFGPGTRLTVL.